Listed below are T cell receptor beta chains from one sample, sequenced in a study of blood T cell repertoires in COVID-19. Clones were sequenced by immunoSEQ multiplex PCR, and TCRdb holds only the in-frame ones, with some missing. The repertoire has over 120,000 clones, 70% to 80% of them found once; the top ten carry 4% to 5%. Sample: peripheral blood. These receptors all stem from a woman aged 70 to 79 with COVID-19, enrolled during active disease. CDR3s include the opening cysteine and the closing phenylalanine or tryptophan. Each record gives: J gene, clone size, D gene, V gene, CDR3 DNA, CDR3 protein. D genes are given only for firm matches. Some rows have no size entry. The others give once, few or many, or a class for an expanded clone.

J gene: TRBJ1-4; clone size: .; D gene: .; V gene: TRBV6-5; CDR3 DNA: TGTGCCAGCAGTTACGCGCCTGGGGGGGGCAGTGAAAAACTGTTTTTT; CDR3 protein: CASSYAPGGGSEKLFF
J gene: TRBJ1-3; clone size: .; D gene: .; V gene: TRBV5-6; CDR3 DNA: TGTGCCAGCAGCCCCCAGGGGACTGGAAACACCATATATTTT; CDR3 protein: CASSPQGTGNTIYF
J gene: TRBJ1-4; clone size: .; D gene: .; V gene: TRBV5-1; CDR3 DNA: TGCGCCAGCAGCTTGCGCGGGGAAAAACTGTTTTTT; CDR3 protein: CASSLRGEKLFF
J gene: TRBJ1-2; clone size: .; D gene: TRBD1; V gene: TRBV11-2; CDR3 DNA: TGTGCCAGCAGCTTAGATCGCGTCGGGACAGCTTATGGCTACACCTTC; CDR3 protein: CASSLDRVGTAYGYTF
J gene: TRBJ1-4; clone size: .; D gene: .; V gene: TRBV6-1; CDR3 DNA: TGTGCCAGCAGTGAAGAGGACAGACGGGTGTTTTTT; CDR3 protein: CASSEEDRRVFF
J gene: TRBJ2-7; clone size: few; D gene: TRBD1; V gene: TRBV30; CDR3 DNA: TGTGCCTGGACCTACCGGGACAGAGAAGCCTACGAGCAGTACTTC; CDR3 protein: CAWTYRDREAYEQYF
J gene: TRBJ2-3; clone size: .; D gene: TRBD2; V gene: TRBV13; CDR3 DNA: TGTGCCAGCAGCTTTAAGGGAAGCGGGGGGCCCCGGATGAGCACAGATACGCAGTATTTT; CDR3 protein: CASSFKGSGGPRMSTDTQYF
J gene: TRBJ1-2; clone size: .; D gene: .; V gene: TRBV5-4; CDR3 DNA: TGTGCCAGCCGGGGGAAAACGGGTGGCTACACCTTC; CDR3 protein: CASRGKTGGYTF
J gene: TRBJ1-4; clone size: once; D gene: TRBD1; V gene: TRBV20-1; CDR3 DNA: TGCAGTGCTAGTCCCGACAGGGAGGTGGAAAAACTGTTTTTT; CDR3 protein: CSASPDREVEKLFF
J gene: TRBJ1-1; clone size: .; D gene: TRBD1; V gene: TRBV29-1; CDR3 DNA: TGCAGCGTTATCGGGACAGTAATGAACACTGAAGCTTTCTTT; CDR3 protein: CSVIGTVMNTEAFF
J gene: TRBJ1-4; clone size: .; D gene: TRBD1; V gene: TRBV3-1/TRBV3-2; CDR3 DNA: TGTGCCAGCAGCCAAGGGACAGGGGGTAGCGAAAAACTGTTTTTT; CDR3 protein: CASSQGTGGSEKLFF
J gene: TRBJ2-3; clone size: .; D gene: TRBD2; V gene: TRBV3-1/TRBV3-2; CDR3 DNA: TGTGCCAGCAGCCAAAGGACTAGCGGGACCAGCACAGATACGCAGTATTTT; CDR3 protein: CASSQRTSGTSTDTQYF
J gene: TRBJ2-5; clone size: .; D gene: .; V gene: TRBV30; CDR3 DNA: TGTGCCTGGTCCCCCAACGGGGAGACCCAGTACTTC; CDR3 protein: CAWSPNGETQYF
J gene: TRBJ2-7; clone size: few; D gene: TRBD1; V gene: TRBV5-1; CDR3 DNA: TGCGCCAGCAGCCAGGGACAGGGAGTCCACGAGCAGTACTTC; CDR3 protein: CASSQGQGVHEQYF
J gene: TRBJ2-7; clone size: once; D gene: .; V gene: TRBV19; CDR3 DNA: TGTGCCAGTAGTACGTCGTCTAGAGCTGCTGGCTACGAGCAGTACTTC; CDR3 protein: CASSTSSRAAGYEQYF
J gene: TRBJ2-3; clone size: .; D gene: TRBD2; V gene: TRBV5-4; CDR3 DNA: TGTGCCAGCAGCTCCGCGGGGGGGCGCACAGATACGCAGTATTTT; CDR3 protein: CASSSAGGRTDTQYF
J gene: TRBJ2-2; clone size: .; D gene: TRBD1; V gene: TRBV25-1; CDR3 DNA: TGTGCCAGCAGTGACAACAGGGGGAACACCGGGGAGCTGTTTTTT; CDR3 protein: CASSDNRGNTGELFF
J gene: TRBJ1-1; clone size: .; D gene: .; V gene: TRBV28; CDR3 DNA: TGTGCCAGCAGTGCGGGGACGGTGAACACTGAAGCTTTCTTT; CDR3 protein: CASSAGTVNTEAFF
J gene: TRBJ1-5; clone size: .; D gene: TRBD1; V gene: TRBV3-1/TRBV3-2; CDR3 DNA: TGTGCCAGCAGCCAAGAGTCAGGGGGCGCCCCCCAGCATTTT; CDR3 protein: CASSQESGGAPQHF
J gene: TRBJ1-5; clone size: .; D gene: .; V gene: TRBV12-3/TRBV12-4; CDR3 DNA: TGTGCCAGCAGTTTAGACAGGAATCAGCCCCAGCATTTT; CDR3 protein: CASSLDRNQPQHF
J gene: TRBJ1-6; clone size: .; D gene: .; V gene: TRBV5-1; CDR3 DNA: TGCGCCAGCAGCCCGGGACTTGACCTTGGACCTAAGCAACCCCTCCACTTT; CDR3 protein: CASSPGLDLGPKQPLHF
J gene: TRBJ2-7; clone size: .; D gene: TRBD1; V gene: TRBV2; CDR3 DNA: TGTGCCAGCAGTTTAAAGTGGGACAGGGTTGACGAGCAGTACTTC; CDR3 protein: CASSLKWDRVDEQYF
J gene: TRBJ1-1; clone size: .; D gene: TRBD1; V gene: TRBV11-2; CDR3 DNA: TGTGCCAGCAGCTTAGGAGGGGGCGCAGGCTTTGAAGCTTTCTTT; CDR3 protein: CASSLGGGAGFEAFF
J gene: TRBJ2-1; clone size: .; D gene: .; V gene: TRBV4-2; CDR3 DNA: TGTGCCAGCAGCCAAGCCCAGGGGAATGAGCAGTTCTTC; CDR3 protein: CASSQAQGNEQFF
J gene: TRBJ1-1; clone size: .; D gene: .; V gene: TRBV4-1; CDR3 DNA: TGCGCCAGCAGCTATGAAGCGAACACTGAAGCTTTCTTT; CDR3 protein: CASSYEANTEAFF
J gene: TRBJ2-5; clone size: .; D gene: .; V gene: TRBV3-1/TRBV3-2; CDR3 DNA: TGTGCCAGCAGCCAAGCCCTCCTATCCGTGAGCGTAAAAGAGACCCAGTACTTC; CDR3 protein: CASSQALLSVSVKETQYF
J gene: TRBJ1-4; clone size: .; D gene: .; V gene: TRBV5-6; CDR3 DNA: TGTGCCAGCAGCTCCACAGGGATTACTAATGAAAAACTGTTTTTT; CDR3 protein: CASSSTGITNEKLFF
J gene: TRBJ2-7; clone size: .; D gene: TRBD1; V gene: TRBV2; CDR3 DNA: TGTGCCAGCACCATGGACAGGGGCTACTACGAGCAGTACTTC; CDR3 protein: CASTMDRGYYEQYF
J gene: TRBJ2-3; clone size: .; D gene: TRBD2; V gene: TRBV24-1; CDR3 DNA: TGTGCCACCAGTGATACGGGGGGGCGCACAGATACGCAGTATTTT; CDR3 protein: CATSDTGGRTDTQYF
J gene: TRBJ1-1; clone size: .; D gene: .; V gene: TRBV19; CDR3 DNA: TGTGCCAGTAGTGGCCAAGGGGGGGGGACTGAAGCTTTCTTT; CDR3 protein: CASSGQGGGTEAFF
J gene: TRBJ1-1; clone size: .; D gene: .; V gene: TRBV6-5; CDR3 DNA: TGTGCCAGCAGTCAGACAGGGAACACTGAAGCTTTCTTT; CDR3 protein: CASSQTGNTEAFF
J gene: TRBJ2-7; clone size: .; D gene: TRBD1; V gene: TRBV2; CDR3 DNA: TGTGCCAGCAGAGGGACAGGGATCTACGAGCAGTACTTC; CDR3 protein: CASRGTGIYEQYF
J gene: TRBJ2-1; clone size: .; D gene: TRBD2; V gene: TRBV2; CDR3 DNA: TGTGCCAGCCTCCGCGGGGGGGTTTACAATGAGCAGTTCTTC; CDR3 protein: CASLRGGVYNEQFF
J gene: TRBJ2-3; clone size: .; D gene: TRBD2; V gene: TRBV30; CDR3 DNA: TGTGCCGGGAGGCCCCCGGGACTAGCGGCTAGCACAGATACGCAGTATTTT; CDR3 protein: CAGRPPGLAASTDTQYF
J gene: TRBJ1-2; clone size: .; D gene: TRBD1; V gene: TRBV7-2; CDR3 DNA: TGTGCCAGCAGCTACCGGGACAGGGTATCCTATGGCTACACCTTC; CDR3 protein: CASSYRDRVSYGYTF
J gene: TRBJ2-3; clone size: .; D gene: .; V gene: TRBV7-9; CDR3 DNA: TGTGCCAGCAGCTTAGCGTCGGGTACAGATACGCAGTATTTT; CDR3 protein: CASSLASGTDTQYF
J gene: TRBJ1-2; clone size: .; D gene: .; V gene: TRBV7-2; CDR3 DNA: TGTGCCAGCAGCCCCGACCCGGGACATTTTAACTATGGCTACACCTTC; CDR3 protein: CASSPDPGHFNYGYTF
J gene: TRBJ1-4; clone size: .; D gene: TRBD1; V gene: TRBV5-4; CDR3 DNA: TGTGCCAGCAGCGGGGACAGGGGGGATGAAAAACTGTTTTTT; CDR3 protein: CASSGDRGDEKLFF
J gene: TRBJ2-7; clone size: .; D gene: TRBD1; V gene: TRBV28; CDR3 DNA: TGTGCCAGCAGTGAAAGGACAGGGGGTAGGTACGAGCAGTACTTC; CDR3 protein: CASSERTGGRYEQYF
J gene: TRBJ1-2; clone size: .; D gene: .; V gene: TRBV2; CDR3 DNA: TGTGCCAGCAGGCCGGACAGCGCTAACTATGGCTACACCTTC; CDR3 protein: CASRPDSANYGYTF
J gene: TRBJ1-1; clone size: .; D gene: TRBD1; V gene: TRBV12-3/TRBV12-4; CDR3 DNA: TGTGCCAGCAGTTCGGCCGAGGGGGCCCCAGCTTTCTTT; CDR3 protein: CASSSAEGAPAFF
J gene: TRBJ2-1; clone size: once; D gene: .; V gene: TRBV18; CDR3 DNA: TGTGCCAGCGCCGTCCCTAGAGGTGAGCAGTTCTTC; CDR3 protein: CASAVPRGEQFF
J gene: TRBJ2-7; clone size: .; D gene: TRBD1; V gene: TRBV7-9; CDR3 DNA: TGTGCCAGCAGCCCGGAGACAGGGGCCGAGCAGTACTTC; CDR3 protein: CASSPETGAEQYF
J gene: TRBJ2-7; clone size: .; D gene: TRBD2; V gene: TRBV25-1; CDR3 DNA: TGTGCCAGCAGTGAACCCGGGGGGGCGTCAGAGCAGTACTTC; CDR3 protein: CASSEPGGASEQYF
J gene: TRBJ2-7; clone size: .; D gene: TRBD1; V gene: TRBV5-1; CDR3 DNA: TGCGCCAGCAGCTCCGGGACAGACTTCGCCTACGAGCAGTACTTC; CDR3 protein: CASSSGTDFAYEQYF
J gene: TRBJ1-2; clone size: .; D gene: .; V gene: TRBV7-8; CDR3 DNA: TGTGCCAGCAGCTTAATTGGGGACACTCTAATCCCCAGTGGCTACACCTTC; CDR3 protein: CASSLIGDTLIPSGYTF
J gene: TRBJ2-5; clone size: .; D gene: .; V gene: TRBV11-1; CDR3 DNA: TGTGCCAGCAGCTTAGGGACAGCGGAAACCCAGTACTTC; CDR3 protein: CASSLGTAETQYF
J gene: TRBJ2-7; clone size: .; D gene: TRBD1; V gene: TRBV5-6; CDR3 DNA: TGTGCCAGCAGCTTCCCGACAGGGGCAGGCGACGAGCAGTACTTC; CDR3 protein: CASSFPTGAGDEQYF
J gene: TRBJ1-6; clone size: .; D gene: .; V gene: TRBV11-2; CDR3 DNA: TGTGCCAGCAGCTTATCTACAGGTTCACCCCTCCACTTT; CDR3 protein: CASSLSTGSPLHF
J gene: TRBJ2-7; clone size: .; D gene: .; V gene: TRBV6-6; CDR3 DNA: TGTGCCAGCAGCTACCCGGGATACTCCTACGAGCAGTACTTC; CDR3 protein: CASSYPGYSYEQYF
J gene: TRBJ1-6; clone size: .; D gene: .; V gene: TRBV30; CDR3 DNA: TGTGCCTTCAGGTCCTATAATTCACCCCTCCACTTT; CDR3 protein: CAFRSYNSPLHF
J gene: TRBJ1-2; clone size: .; D gene: .; V gene: TRBV11-2; CDR3 DNA: TGTGCCGCAAGGGAGCGGGAAGGCTACACCTTC; CDR3 protein: CAAREREGYTF